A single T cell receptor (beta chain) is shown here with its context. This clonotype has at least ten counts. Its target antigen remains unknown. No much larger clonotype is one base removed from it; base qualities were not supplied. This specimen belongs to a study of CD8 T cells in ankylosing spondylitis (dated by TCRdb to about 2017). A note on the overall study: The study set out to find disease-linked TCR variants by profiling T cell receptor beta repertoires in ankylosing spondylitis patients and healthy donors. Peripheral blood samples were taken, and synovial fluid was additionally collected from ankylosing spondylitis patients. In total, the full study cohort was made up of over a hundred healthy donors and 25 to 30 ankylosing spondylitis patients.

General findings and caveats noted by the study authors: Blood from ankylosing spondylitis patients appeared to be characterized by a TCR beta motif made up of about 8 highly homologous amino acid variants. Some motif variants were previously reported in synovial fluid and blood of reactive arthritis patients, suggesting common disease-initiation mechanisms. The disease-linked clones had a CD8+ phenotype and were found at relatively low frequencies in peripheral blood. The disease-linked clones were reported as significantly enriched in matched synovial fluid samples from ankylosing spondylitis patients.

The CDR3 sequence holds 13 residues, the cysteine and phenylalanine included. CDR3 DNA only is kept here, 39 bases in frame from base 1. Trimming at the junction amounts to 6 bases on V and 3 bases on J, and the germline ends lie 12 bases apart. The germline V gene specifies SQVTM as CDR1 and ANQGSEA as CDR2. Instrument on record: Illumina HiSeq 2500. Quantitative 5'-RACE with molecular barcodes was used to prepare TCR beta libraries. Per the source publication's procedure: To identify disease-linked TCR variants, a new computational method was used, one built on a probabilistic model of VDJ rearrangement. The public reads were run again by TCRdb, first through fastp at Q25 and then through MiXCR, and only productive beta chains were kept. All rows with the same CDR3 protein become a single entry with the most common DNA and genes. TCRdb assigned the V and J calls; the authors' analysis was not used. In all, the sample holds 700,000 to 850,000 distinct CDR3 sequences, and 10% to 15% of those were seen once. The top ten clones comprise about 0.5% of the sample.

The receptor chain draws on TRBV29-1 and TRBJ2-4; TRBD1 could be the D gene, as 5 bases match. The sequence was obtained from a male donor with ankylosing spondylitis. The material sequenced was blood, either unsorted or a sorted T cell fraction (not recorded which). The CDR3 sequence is CSVQGWGKNIQYF. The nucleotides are TGCAGCGTCCAGGGTTGGGGCAAAAACATTCAGTACTTC. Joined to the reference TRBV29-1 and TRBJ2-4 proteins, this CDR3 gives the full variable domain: SAVISQKPSRDICQRGTSLTIQCQVDSQVTMMFWYRQQPGQSLTLIATANQGSEATYESGFVIDKFPISRPNLTFSTLTVSNMSPEDSSIYLCSVQGWGKNIQYFGAGTRLSVL.